The 6 T cell receptor beta chains listed next were all sequenced from one sample in a study of human T cells and chemical hapten exposure. Time point of the sample: pre-sensitization, week 0. Sample treatment: therapeutic diphenylcyclopropenone sensitization with weekly scalp DPC. TCRdb reanalysed the RACE reads using MiXCR and keeps one entry per CDR3 protein. Here the sample spans more than 300,000 distinct CDR3 sequences, around 5.5% being singletons. Sequenced here: whole blood, sampled in connection with sensitization to the hapten diphenylcyclopropenone (DPC). These receptors were collected from a woman under 30 with alopecia areata. Some clones in this sample may be carry-over from other donors' samples.

This clonotype was counted between two and nine times. This chain connects TRBV20-1 to TRBJ2-7; 8 bases fit TRBD1. The CDR3 runs to 14 residues. Germline CDR1 reads DFQATT; CDR2 reads SNEGSKA (reference sequence). The V and J ends lost 6 bases and 2 bases, in that order; junction bases with no gene match: 9. CDR3 sequence reads: CSAAQDRAPYEQYF. The CDR3 nucleotides are TGCAGTGCGGCCCAGGACAGGGCTCCCTACGAGCAGTACTTC.

A few counts support this clonotype. The chain is built from TRBV4-1 and TRBJ1-6, with D unresolved. Trimming shortened V by 2 bases and J by 7 bases, and 6 bases separated the two germline ends. This CDR3 comprises 13 residues. Germline CDR1 MGHRA, CDR2 YSYEKL. The CDR3 loop reads CASSQSRNSPLHF. CDR3 bases: TGCGCCAGCAGCCAATCCCGAAATTCACCCCTCCACTTT.

This clonotype turned up a few times. V usage is TRBV28 and J usage is TRBJ1-2, with 7 bases aligning to TRBD1. Germline V gene data show CDR1 as MDHEN and CDR2 as SYDVKM. J gave up 6 bases and V 2 bases, and 9 bases lay outside the gene matches. The CDR3 has 15 amino acids. Here the CDR3 DNA reads TGTGCCAGCAGTTTACTCCTTCAGGGGGTCCATGGCTACACCTTC. It translates to CASSLLLQGVHGYTF.

This clonotype was picked up a small number of times. The chain combines TRBV4-2 with TRBJ2-7; 7 nucleotides line up with TRBD1. The V and J ends lost 4 bases and 4 bases, in that order; junction bases with no gene match: 10. This CDR3 spans 15 amino acids. Germline CDR1 LGHNA, CDR2 YNFKEQ. The CDR3, as DNA: TGTGCCAGCAGCCGTCTGCGACAGGGAACTTACGAGCAGTACTTC. Its translation is CASSRLRQGTYEQYF.

This clonotype was detected ten times or more. This chain uses TRBV6-2 or TRBV6-3 with TRBJ1-2; no definite D call. CDR1 and CDR2 (germline): MNHEY, SVGEGT. With 6 bases removed from V and 2 bases from J, the gap between germline ends came to 13 bases. This CDR3 has 14 residues. CDR3 DNA: TGTGCCAGCAGCCCCCTAAGCAACAACTATGGCTACACCTTC. It codes for CASSPLSNNYGYTF.

This clonotype was observed a few times. The chain links TRBV2 to TRBJ1-2; D unclear. This CDR3 comprises 12 residues. V was clipped by 6 bases and J by 0 bases, with 5 bases between them. Germline values: CDR1 SNHLY, CDR2 FYNNEI. CDR3 protein: CASRRTNYGYTF. DNA for the CDR3: TGTGCCAGCAGGCGCACTAACTATGGCTACACCTTC.